The 29 T cell receptor beta chains below were found in one sample sequenced in a study of T-cell reconstitution after alpha-beta-depleted transplantation in children (TCRdb year 2016). Libraries were constructed by PCR. The instrument given in TCRdb is Illumina HiSeq 2500. TCR libraries were prepared with molecular barcoding, using unique molecular identifiers to normalize TCRbeta repertoire quantification. Through fastp at Q25 and MiXCR, TCRdb rebuilt clones from the public reads, retaining in-frame beta chains. Each CDR3 protein gets just one entry, which takes the most common genes and DNA from the rows behind it. The sample table lists about 200,000 distinct CDR3 sequences, more than 14% of them with a count of one. About 12% of the sample rests with the top ten. Sample: PBMCs from the stem cell graft donor, taken from the stem cell graft. Receptors originate from a human donor who donated a stem cell graft to a child with acute lymphoblastic leukemia.

In this sample, this clonotype turned up many times. The V gene is TRBV4-1, the J gene TRBJ2-3; D is unresolved. V dropped 5 bases and J dropped 9 bases, with 12 bases sitting between them. Germline CDR1 MGHRA, CDR2 YSYEKL. This CDR3 contains 12 residues. For the CDR3, the DNA is TGCGCCAGCAGCGACCTTGGCGGCACGCAGTATTTT. Protein product: CASSDLGGTQYF.

This clonotype has ten or more counts. This chain uses TRBV5-1 with TRBJ2-1, with unresolved D. V was cut by 1 base and J by 5 bases, with 13 bases left in between. The CDR3 spans 15 residues. Germline CDR1 SGHRS, CDR2 YFSETQ. CDR3 region: CASSLSRPPDNEQFF. For the CDR3, the DNA is TGCGCCAGCAGCTTGAGTAGGCCCCCCGACAATGAGCAGTTCTTC.

This clonotype appeared many times. The chain carries TRBV29-1 and TRBJ2-7, with 7 bases matching TRBD2. V lost 0 bases, J lost 6 bases, and 11 bases stayed unmatched. The germline V gene encodes CDR1 SQVTM and CDR2 ANQGSEA. CDR3 length: 15 residues. The CDR3 sequence: CSVEDQGGARGEQYF. CDR3 nucleotide sequence: TGCAGCGTTGAAGATCAGGGAGGGGCACGGGGCGAGCAGTACTTC.

This clonotype was detected ten times or more. The chain has TRBV6-5 and TRBJ1-5, with D possibly TRBD1 on 5 matching bases. V lost 4 bases, J lost 6 bases, and 19 bases lay in between. CDR3 length: 16 amino acids. From germline, CDR1 is MNHEY and CDR2 SVGAGI. CDR3 nucleotides: TGTGCCAGCAGTTCTACGGGGCAGGCGAGGGGTCAGCCCCAGCATTTT. It specifies CASSSTGQARGQPQHF.

Only one count was recorded for this clonotype. One base away lies a much larger clone, so this may be a sequencing read error. This sequence joins TRBV12-3 or TRBV12-4 and TRBJ2-4; either TRBD1 or TRBD2 may fit D (5 bases each). This CDR3 region has 17 residues. This chain's CDR3 is CASSLGGPDLAKNSQYF. CDR3 coding DNA: TGTGCCAGCAGTTTAGGGGGCCCGGACCTAGCCAAAAACAGTCAGTACTTC.

Remarks on this clonotype: The junction shows a germline mismatch at one end, possibly a read error. This chain uses TRBV2 with TRBJ1-1; maybe TRBD1 (5 bases). The CDR3 has 17 amino acids. Per the germline V gene, CDR1 is SNHLY and CDR2 is FYNNEI. CDR3 nucleotide sequence: TGTGCCAGCAGCCAAGAGCCCCCCGGAGCGTCGGGGACTGACGCTTTCTTT. This sequence encodes CASSQEPPGASGTDAFF. The variable domain in full, with the rest retrieved from reference TRBV2 and TRBJ1-1, is EPEVTQTPSHQVTQMGQEVILRCVPISNHLYFYWYRQILGQKVEFLVSFYNNEISEKSEIFDDQFSVERPDGSNFTLKIRSTKLEDSAMYFCASSQEPPGASGTDAFFGQGTRLTVV.

This clonotype has a count of ten or more. The CDR3 protein is CASSQDRGTYNEQFF. CDR3 nucleotides: TGTGCCAGCAGCCAGGACAGGGGGACCTACAATGAGCAGTTCTTC. The V call is TRBV7-8, the J call TRBJ2-1; 10 bases align to TRBD1. From germline, CDR1 is SGHVS and CDR2 FQNEAQ. V lost 5 bases, J lost 2 bases, and 3 bases stayed unmatched. This CDR3 spans 15 amino acids.

This clonotype was picked up many times. The chain joins TRBV5-1 to TRBJ1-5, with D unclear. CDR1 is SGHRS and CDR2 is YFSETQ in the germline V gene. The germline V and J ends were trimmed by 2 bases and 6 bases, with 9 bases remaining between them. The CDR3 loop spans 13 amino acids. CDR3 region: CASSLSTGQPQHF. The CDR3 region has the DNA TGCGCCAGCAGCTTATCAACGGGTCAGCCCCAGCATTTT. Based on the CDR3 plus reference TRBV5-1 and TRBJ1-5, the full variable domain is KAGVTQTPRYLIKTRGQQVTLSCSPISGHRSVSWYQQTPGQGLQFLFEYFSETQRNKGNFPGRFSGRQFSNSRSEMNVSTLELGDSALYLCASSLSTGQPQHFGDGTRLSIL.

This chain links TRBV12-3 or TRBV12-4 with TRBJ2-5; TRBD1 aligns across 8 bases. Germline trimming cut 6 bases from V and 1 base from J; bases unmatched to any gene: 19. The length of the CDR3 is 19 residues. DNA of the CDR3: TGTGCCAGCAGCAAGTACCGGGACAGGTTACCCAGTGGCCAAGAGACCCAGTACTTC. This sequence encodes CASSKYRDRLPSGQETQYF.

This clonotype was recorded many times. The chain recombines TRBV4-1 with TRBJ2-5; 11 positions agree with TRBD2. The trim removed 0 bases at V and 5 bases at J, leaving 14 bases unmatched. This CDR3 contains 19 residues. Per the germline V gene, CDR1 is MGHRA and CDR2 is YSYEKL. This chain's CDR3 is CASSQDIPPLAGVRETQYF. CDR3 DNA sequence: TGCGCCAGCAGCCAAGATATTCCCCCACTAGCGGGAGTTCGGGAGACCCAGTACTTC.

This clonotype appeared many times. The rearrangement joins TRBV5-5 to TRBJ1-4; the match to TRBD1 covers 9 bases. CDR1 SGHKS and CDR2 YYEKEE come from the germline V gene (reference sequence). J lost 6 bases, V lost 0 bases, and 3 bases had no gene match. The CDR3 loop spans 15 amino acids. This CDR3 reads CASSLGGQGYEKLFF. As DNA, the CDR3 is TGTGCCAGCAGCTTGGGCGGACAGGGGTATGAAAAACTGTTTTTT. The entire variable domain, with the rest obtained from reference TRBV5-5 and TRBJ1-4, is as follows: DAGVTQSPTHLIKTRGQQVTLRCSPISGHKSVSWYQQVLGQGPQFIFQYYEKEERGRGNFPDRFSARQFPNYSSELNVNALLLGDSALYLCASSLGGQGYEKLFFGSGTQLSVL.

Regarding this clonotype: One end of the junction fails to match germline, which may point to a read error. The chain joins TRBV13 to TRBJ1-6, with D possibly matching TRBD1 (6 bases). The CDR3 has 14 amino acids. Germline-derived CDR1 and CDR2 are PRHDT and FYEKMQ (reference sequence). CDR3 region: CASSPRDILSPFHF. The CDR3 DNA reads TGTGCCAGCAGCCCGCGGGACATTCTGTCACCCTTCCACTTT. The full variable domain, completed using reference TRBV13 and TRBJ1-6, is AAGVIQSPRHLIKEKRETATLKCYPIPRHDTVYWYQQGPGQDPQFLISFYEKMQSDKGSIPDRFSAQQFSDYHSELNMSSLELGDSALYFCASSPRDILSPFHFGNGTRLTVT.

In this sample, this clonotype turned up many times. The chain links TRBV29-1 to TRBJ1-1, with no clear D. The germline V gene encodes CDR1 SQVTM and CDR2 ANQGSEA. V gave up 3 bases and J gave up 1 base, with 6 bases separating them. The CDR3 is 12 amino acids. Here the CDR3 DNA reads TGCAGCGTTGACCGAAGGAACACTGAAGCTTTCTTT. This codes for CSVDRRNTEAFF.

The V and J genes are TRBV11-3 and TRBJ2-1, with D unresolved. This CDR3 has 13 residues. CDR1 is SGHNT, CDR2 YENEEA, per germline. Between the trimmed V and J ends, which lost 5 bases and 5 bases, there was a span of 10 bases. The CDR3 DNA sequence: TGTGCCAGCAGCCCTGGGTGGAACAATGAGCAGTTCTTC. This codes for CASSPGWNNEQFF.

This clonotype was observed many times. The junction does not match germline at one end; this may be a read error. The gene calls are TRBV5-8 and TRBJ1-1; D may be TRBD1 (6 bases). Germline CDR1 and CDR2: SGHTS and YDEGEE. This CDR3 region has 14 residues. DNA for the CDR3: TGTGCCAGCAACTTGGACAGTCAGGGCACTGAAGCTTTCTTT. Its translation: CASNLDSQGTEAFF.

This clonotype was recorded many times. V gene TRBV12-3 or TRBV12-4 combines with J gene TRBJ1-3; a weak D match, TRBD1 (5 bases). Trimming shortened V by 6 bases and J by 4 bases, and 13 bases separated the two germline ends. This CDR3 has 14 residues. In nucleotides, the CDR3 is TGTGCCAGCAGGCCCGGGGGGTTCGGAAACACCATATATTTT. Protein: CASRPGGFGNTIYF.

This clonotype was detected many times. J is TRBJ1-1 and V is TRBV29-1; 8 bases match TRBD1. The CDR3 sequence is 13 residues long. Germline CDR1 and CDR2: SQVTM and ANQGSEA. The ends lost 1 base at V and 8 bases at J; junction bases unmatched: 6. The chain's CDR3 is CSVEGTGNQEAFF. DNA of the CDR3: TGCAGCGTTGAAGGGACAGGGAATCAAGAAGCTTTCTTT.

This clonotype showed up many times. The chain employs TRBV11-2 and TRBJ1-1; a weak D match, TRBD1 (5 bases). The length of the CDR3 is 15 residues. The V gene's germline CDR1 is SGHAT and CDR2 FQNNGV. V gave up 2 bases and J gave up 2 bases, with 12 bases separating them. This CDR3 is CASSLLRQLNTEAFF. Here the CDR3 DNA reads TGTGCCAGCAGCTTACTACGACAGCTTAACACTGAAGCTTTCTTT.

This clonotype came up many times. CDR3 sequence reads: CASSQVGGSGKHTQYF. As DNA, the CDR3 is TGCGCCAGCAGCCAAGTGGGAGGCAGCGGGAAACATACGCAGTATTTT. This chain connects TRBV4-1 to TRBJ2-3; TRBD2 matches 7 bases. J lost 7 bases, V lost 1 base, and 11 bases had no gene match. This CDR3 is built from 16 residues. Germline V gene sequence: CDR1 MGHRA, CDR2 YSYEKL.

This clonotype showed up many times. This chain joins TRBV20-1 and TRBJ2-3, with TRBD2 as a possible D gene (6 bases). Germline V gene data show CDR1 as DFQATT and CDR2 as SNEGSKA (reference sequence). The CDR3 totals 11 residues. The germline V and J ends were trimmed by 7 bases and 1 base, with 6 bases remaining between them. The CDR3 region is CSGGGTDTQYF. The CDR3 DNA follows: TGCAGTGGGGGGGGCACAGATACGCAGTATTTT.

Ten or more counts support this clonotype. V is TRBV4-1 and J is TRBJ1-1, with TRBD1 matching over 7 bases. CDR1 is MGHRA, CDR2 YSYEKL, per germline. V was pared by 4 bases and J by 4 bases, with 6 bases of the junction left unmatched. This CDR3 comprises 14 residues. The CDR3 sequence is CASSPQGLLTEAFF. DNA of the CDR3: TGCGCCAGCAGCCCACAGGGGTTGCTCACTGAAGCTTTCTTT.

The rearrangement uses TRBV25-1 and TRBJ1-5; D gene ambiguous. The CDR3 consists of 14 residues. Germline V lookup: CDR1 MGHDK, CDR2 SYGVNS. V lost 3 bases to trimming and J lost 3 bases, with 9 bases between them. CDR3 bases: TGTGCCAGCAGTGATGGGCAGCCCAATCAGCCCCAGCATTTT. Amino acids: CASSDGQPNQPQHF.

This clonotype occurred many times. This chain links TRBV5-1 with TRBJ2-2; TRBD1 might be the D (7 bases). Germline loops: CDR1 SGHRS, CDR2 YFSETQ. This CDR3 is 16 amino acids long. V gave up 4 bases and J gave up 6 bases, with 19 bases separating them. Here the CDR3 DNA reads TGCGCCAGCAGCGCGGGGACAGTCACCGGCGCCGGGGAGCTGTTTTTT. Translating it yields CASSAGTVTGAGELFF.

This clonotype was seen only a few times. The chain carries TRBV3-1 and TRBJ1-5; D is ambiguous. V was cut by 1 base and J by 7 bases, with 8 bases left in between. There are 13 residues in the CDR3. Looked up from germline, CDR1 is LGHDT and CDR2 is YNNKEL (reference sequence). The CDR3 sequence: CASSQGIGQPQHF. CDR3 bases: TGTGCCAGCAGCCAAGGGATCGGACAGCCCCAGCATTTT.

This clonotype was counted many times. CDR3 protein: CASSVGTSGYPYNEQFF. CDR3 bases: TGTGCCAGCAGCGTAGGGACTAGCGGGTACCCCTACAATGAGCAGTTCTTC. V and J are TRBV9 and TRBJ2-1; 11 nucleotides agree with TRBD2. V shed 0 bases and J 2 bases; nucleotides not matched to a gene: 4. Germline V CDR1 and CDR2: SGDLS, YYNGEE. This CDR3 is built from 17 residues.

This clonotype was seen repeatedly, ten times or more. The chain links TRBV3-1 to TRBJ2-1; D not certain. The germline V gene has CDR1 LGHDT and CDR2 YNNKEL (reference sequence). The CDR3 length is 17 residues. V shed 0 bases and J shed 0 bases, with 12 bases lying between them. CDR3 DNA: TGTGCCAGCAGCCAAGATCCGGACCTTAGCTCCTACAATGAGCAGTTCTTC. It is translated as CASSQDPDLSSYNEQFF.

This clonotype was recorded at least ten times. The V call is TRBV27, the J call TRBJ2-2; D not resolved. Germline-derived CDR1 and CDR2 are MNHEY and SMNVEV (reference sequence). The CDR3 contains 14 residues. V gave up 5 bases and J gave up 0 bases, with 7 bases separating them. The CDR3 sequence: CASSIQTNTGELFF. The CDR3 DNA reads as TGTGCCAGCAGTATTCAAACGAACACCGGGGAGCTGTTTTTT.

This clonotype was detected a few times. This chain joins TRBV6-1 and TRBJ1-2; D might be TRBD1 (5 bases). V lost 6 bases to trimming and J lost 3 bases, with 17 bases between them. The CDR3 consists of 15 residues. The germline CDR1 and CDR2 sequences are MNHNS and SASEGT. The CDR3 nucleotides are TGTGCCAGCAGAATATTCCGGGACGGACACTATGGCTACACCTTC. As protein: CASRIFRDGHYGYTF.

This clonotype occurred many times. The chain employs TRBV3-1 and TRBJ1-3; D possibly corresponds to TRBD1 (5 bases). V lost 2 bases to trimming and J lost 3 bases, with 17 bases between them. The CDR3 totals 17 residues. In germline, CDR1 is LGHDT, CDR2 YNNKEL (reference sequence). The CDR3 DNA sequence: TGTGCCAGCAGCCAACATGACCGGGACCCTTTTGGAAACACCATATATTTT. Its translation: CASSQHDRDPFGNTIYF.